This TCR beta chain was sequenced during a study of siplizumab effects on memory and regulatory T cells. Trimming cost V 7 bases and J 2 bases, with 6 bases left between them. Germline V gene data show CDR1 as MNHNS and CDR2 as SASEGT. The length of the CDR3 is 12 residues. TCRdb keeps only in-frame clones here, not all; method: immunoSEQ multiplex PCR. The sample records around 100,000 clones, about nine tenths being singletons. Study conclusions and caveats: Naive T cells looked more diverse than memory cells, and they looked like major contributors to the alloresponse.

This clone has a handful of counts. The antigen is unknown. The sample taken for sequencing was CD4+ T cells sorted from blood. The chain employs TRBV6-1 and TRBJ1-5; no definite D call. The TCR originated in a human donor in good health. Some clones in this sample may be carry-over from other donors' samples. In nucleotides, the CDR3 is TGTGCCAGCAATCGGGGCAATCAGCCCCAGCATTTT. Protein sequence: CASNRGNQPQHF.